One T cell receptor (beta chain) is described in this entry. As yet, its antigen is unknown. This CDR3 comprises 14 residues. The germline CDR1 and CDR2 sequences are LNHDA and SQIVND (reference sequence). Trimming removed 3 bases from V and 1 base from J; junction bases left unmatched: 1. The record originates from a study of vaccination effects on CD4 cells after COVID-19. Method: immunoSEQ multiplex PCR; TCRdb's copy keeps in-frame clones and lacks some. The sample consists of about 24,000 clones, around three quarters of them appearing once. Study-wide points: Clones of infection and vaccine origin contracted markedly late after vaccination.

Within the ViraFEST assay, antigen-specific CD4+ T cells underwent expansion with viral peptide pools prior to sequencing. The culture ran for 10 days before CD4+ T cells were isolated. People in the vaccine group had not been infected with SARS-CoV-2 before, and their nucleocapsid antibodies were negative. Cells had half their medium changed to IL-2 medium on days 3 and 7. The J gene is TRBJ2-5, the V gene TRBV19, with 8 bases that match TRBD1. The specimen comprised CD4+ T cells from PBMCs cultured with HCoV-NL63 spike peptides, sampled before COVID-19 vaccination. This TCR derives from a human donor who received a COVID-19 vaccine. For the CDR3, the DNA is TGTGCCAGTAGTATCACAGGGGGCCAAGAGACCCAGTACTTC. Translating it yields CASSITGGQETQYF.